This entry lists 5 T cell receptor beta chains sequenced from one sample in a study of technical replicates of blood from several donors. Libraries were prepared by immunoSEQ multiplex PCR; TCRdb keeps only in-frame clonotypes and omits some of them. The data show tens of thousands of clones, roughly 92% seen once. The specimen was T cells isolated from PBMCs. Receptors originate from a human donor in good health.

The CDR3, as DNA: TGTGCCAGCAGCCCGGACCCAGGGGCTGGTTTCGGAAACACCATATATTTT. Amino acid sequence: CASSPDPGAGFGNTIYF. This sequence joins TRBV13 and TRBJ1-3, with a possible D match to TRBD1 (6 bases). The length of the CDR3 is 17 residues. CDR1 is PRHDT and CDR2 is FYEKMQ in the germline V gene (reference sequence). Trimming left V 5 bases short and J 4 bases short, with 21 bases between.

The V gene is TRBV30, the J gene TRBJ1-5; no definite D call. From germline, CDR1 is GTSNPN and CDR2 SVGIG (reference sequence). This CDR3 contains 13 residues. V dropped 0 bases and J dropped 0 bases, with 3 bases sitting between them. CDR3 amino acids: CAWSVHSNQPQHF. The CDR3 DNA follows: TGTGCCTGGAGTGTACATAGCAATCAGCCCCAGCATTTT.

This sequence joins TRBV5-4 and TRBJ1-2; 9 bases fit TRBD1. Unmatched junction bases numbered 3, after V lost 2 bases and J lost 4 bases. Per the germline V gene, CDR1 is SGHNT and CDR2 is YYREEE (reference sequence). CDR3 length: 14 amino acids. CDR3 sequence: CASSFPGQGYGYTF. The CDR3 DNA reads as TGTGCCAGCAGCTTCCCGGGACAGGGCTATGGCTACACCTTC.

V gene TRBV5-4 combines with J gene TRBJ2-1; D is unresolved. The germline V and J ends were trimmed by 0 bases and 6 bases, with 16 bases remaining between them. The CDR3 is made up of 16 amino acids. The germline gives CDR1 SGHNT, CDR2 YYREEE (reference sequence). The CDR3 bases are TGTGCCAGCAGCTTGGCTTCCAGGCCTTCACGCAATGAGCAGTTCTTC. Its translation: CASSLASRPSRNEQFF.

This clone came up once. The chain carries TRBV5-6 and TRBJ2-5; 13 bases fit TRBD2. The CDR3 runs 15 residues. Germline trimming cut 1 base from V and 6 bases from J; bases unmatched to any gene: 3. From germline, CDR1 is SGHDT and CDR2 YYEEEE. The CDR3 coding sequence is TGTGCCAGCAGCTTGTGGACTAGCGGGAGCCAGACCCAGTACTTC. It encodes CASSLWTSGSQTQYF.